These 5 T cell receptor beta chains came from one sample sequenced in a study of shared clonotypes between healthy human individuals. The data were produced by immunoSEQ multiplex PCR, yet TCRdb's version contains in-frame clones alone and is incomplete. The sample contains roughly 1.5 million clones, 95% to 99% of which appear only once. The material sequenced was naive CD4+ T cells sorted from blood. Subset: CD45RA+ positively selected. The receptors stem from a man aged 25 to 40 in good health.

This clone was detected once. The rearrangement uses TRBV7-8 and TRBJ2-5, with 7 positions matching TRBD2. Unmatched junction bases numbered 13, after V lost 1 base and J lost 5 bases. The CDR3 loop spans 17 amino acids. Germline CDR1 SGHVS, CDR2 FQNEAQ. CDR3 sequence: CASSLGGRAGVKETQYF. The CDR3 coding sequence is TGTGCCAGCAGCTTAGGAGGTCGGGCGGGGGTAAAGGAGACCCAGTACTTC.

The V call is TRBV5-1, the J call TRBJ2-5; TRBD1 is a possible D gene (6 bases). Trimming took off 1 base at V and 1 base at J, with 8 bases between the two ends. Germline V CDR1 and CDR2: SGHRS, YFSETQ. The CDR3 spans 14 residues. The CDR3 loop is CASSLKGGQETQYF. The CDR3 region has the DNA TGCGCCAGCAGCTTGAAAGGGGGCCAAGAGACCCAGTACTTC.

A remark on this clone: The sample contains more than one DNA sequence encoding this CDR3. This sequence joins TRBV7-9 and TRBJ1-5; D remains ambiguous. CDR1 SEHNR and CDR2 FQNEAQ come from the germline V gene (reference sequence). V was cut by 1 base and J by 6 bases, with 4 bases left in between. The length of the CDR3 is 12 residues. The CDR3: CASSLGGQPQHF. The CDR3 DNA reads TGTGCCAGCAGCTTAGGGGGTCAGCCCCAGCATTTT.

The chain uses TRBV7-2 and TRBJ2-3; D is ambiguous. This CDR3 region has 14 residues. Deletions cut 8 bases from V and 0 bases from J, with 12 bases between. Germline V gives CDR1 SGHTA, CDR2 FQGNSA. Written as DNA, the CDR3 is TGTGCCAGCTTAGACCGACGAAGCACAGATACGCAGTATTTT. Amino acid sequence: CASLDRRSTDTQYF.

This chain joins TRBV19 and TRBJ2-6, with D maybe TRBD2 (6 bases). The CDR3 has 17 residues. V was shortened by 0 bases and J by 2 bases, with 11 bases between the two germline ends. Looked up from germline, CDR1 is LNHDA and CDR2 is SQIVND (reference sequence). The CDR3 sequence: CASSIDLGGAGANVLTF. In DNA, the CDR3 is TGTGCCAGTAGTATAGATCTCGGAGGGGCTGGGGCCAACGTCCTGACTTTC.